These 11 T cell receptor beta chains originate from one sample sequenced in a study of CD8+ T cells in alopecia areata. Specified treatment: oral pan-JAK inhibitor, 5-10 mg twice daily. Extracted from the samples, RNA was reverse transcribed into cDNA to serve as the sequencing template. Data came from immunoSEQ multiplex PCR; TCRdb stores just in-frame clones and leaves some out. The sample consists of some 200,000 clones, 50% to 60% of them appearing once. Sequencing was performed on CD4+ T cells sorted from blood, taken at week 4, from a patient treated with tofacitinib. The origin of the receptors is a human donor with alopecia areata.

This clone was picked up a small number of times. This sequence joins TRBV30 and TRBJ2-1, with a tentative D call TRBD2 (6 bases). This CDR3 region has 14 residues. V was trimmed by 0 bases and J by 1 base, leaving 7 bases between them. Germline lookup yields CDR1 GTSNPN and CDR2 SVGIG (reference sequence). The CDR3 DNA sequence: TGTGCCTGGAGTGTTGGGGGGTCCTACAATGAGCAGTTCTTC. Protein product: CAWSVGGSYNEQFF.

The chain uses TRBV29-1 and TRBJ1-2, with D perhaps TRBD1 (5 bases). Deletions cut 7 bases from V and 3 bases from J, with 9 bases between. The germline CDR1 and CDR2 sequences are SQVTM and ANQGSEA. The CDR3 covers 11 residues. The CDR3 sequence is CSAGEDYGYTF. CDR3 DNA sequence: TGCAGCGCGGGGGAGGACTATGGCTACACCTTC.

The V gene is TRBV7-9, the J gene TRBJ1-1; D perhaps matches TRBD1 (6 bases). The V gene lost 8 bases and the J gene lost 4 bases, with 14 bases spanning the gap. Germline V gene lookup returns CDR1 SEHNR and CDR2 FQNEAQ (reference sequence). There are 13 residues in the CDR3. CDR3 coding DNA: TGTGCCAGCCGGGGGCCAGGACGCACTGAAGCTTTCTTT. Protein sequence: CASRGPGRTEAFF.

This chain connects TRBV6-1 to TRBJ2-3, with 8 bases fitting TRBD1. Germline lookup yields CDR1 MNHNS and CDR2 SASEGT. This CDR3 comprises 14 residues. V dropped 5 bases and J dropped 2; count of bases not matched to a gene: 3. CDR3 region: CASSWTGPTDTQYF. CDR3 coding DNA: TGTGCCAGCAGTTGGACAGGGCCCACAGATACGCAGTATTTT.

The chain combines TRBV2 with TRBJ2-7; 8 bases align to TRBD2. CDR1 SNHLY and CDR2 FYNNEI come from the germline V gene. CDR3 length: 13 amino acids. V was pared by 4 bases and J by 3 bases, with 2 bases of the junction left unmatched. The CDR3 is CASSGSGGYEQYF. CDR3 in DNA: TGTGCCAGCAGTGGAAGCGGGGGCTACGAGCAGTACTTC.

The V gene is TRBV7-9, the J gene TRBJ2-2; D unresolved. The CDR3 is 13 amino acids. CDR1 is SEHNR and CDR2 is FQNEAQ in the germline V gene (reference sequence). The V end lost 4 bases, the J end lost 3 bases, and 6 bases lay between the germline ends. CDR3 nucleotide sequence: TGTGCCAGCAGCTACATTCACACCGGGGAGCTGTTTTTT. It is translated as CASSYIHTGELFF.

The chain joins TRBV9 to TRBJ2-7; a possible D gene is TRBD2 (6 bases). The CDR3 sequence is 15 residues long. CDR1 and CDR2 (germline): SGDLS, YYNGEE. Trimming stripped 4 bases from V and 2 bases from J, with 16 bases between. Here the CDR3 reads CASSTGTHPPYEQYF. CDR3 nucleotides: TGTGCCAGCAGCACCGGGACTCATCCGCCCTACGAGCAGTACTTC.

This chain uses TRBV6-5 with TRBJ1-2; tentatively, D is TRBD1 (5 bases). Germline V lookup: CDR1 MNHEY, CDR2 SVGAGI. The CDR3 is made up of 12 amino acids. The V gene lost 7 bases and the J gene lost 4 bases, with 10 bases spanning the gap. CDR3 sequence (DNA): TGTGCCAGCACCACCACAGGCTATGGCTACACCTTC. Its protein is CASTTTGYGYTF.

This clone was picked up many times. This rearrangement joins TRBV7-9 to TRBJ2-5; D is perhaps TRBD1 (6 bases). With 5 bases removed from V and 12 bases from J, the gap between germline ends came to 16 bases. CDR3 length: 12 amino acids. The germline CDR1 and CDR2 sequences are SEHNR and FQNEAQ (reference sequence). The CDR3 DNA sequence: TGTGCCAGCAGCCAATCGGACAGTACGGAGTACTTC. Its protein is CASSQSDSTEYF.

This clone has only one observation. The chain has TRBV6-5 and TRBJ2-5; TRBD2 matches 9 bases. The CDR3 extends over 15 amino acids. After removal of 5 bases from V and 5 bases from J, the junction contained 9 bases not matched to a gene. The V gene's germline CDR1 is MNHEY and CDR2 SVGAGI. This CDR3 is CASSPTSGRRETQYF. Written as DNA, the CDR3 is TGTGCCAGCAGTCCGACTAGCGGAAGGCGGGAGACCCAGTACTTC.

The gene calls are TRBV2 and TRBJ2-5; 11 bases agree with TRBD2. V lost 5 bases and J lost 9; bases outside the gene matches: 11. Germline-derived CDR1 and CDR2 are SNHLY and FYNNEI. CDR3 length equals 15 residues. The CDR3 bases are TGTGCCAGCAGTCAGACTAGCGGGGCGCAATCGGCCCAGTACTTC. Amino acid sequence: CASSQTSGAQSAQYF.